This is a list of T cell receptor beta chains from one sample in a study of OX40 agonist ivuxolimab in advanced cancers. Sequencing was performed with immunoSEQ multiplex PCR; in TCRdb, only in-frame clones are kept and a portion is missing. The sample includes 45,000 or so clones, 80% of them seen just once. The sequences come from CD4+ or CD8+ T cells sorted from blood, collected in a trial of the OX40 agonist ivuxolimab. The receptors come from an adult with an advanced solid tumor such as melanoma, head and neck, liver or kidney cancer. CDR3s include the opening cysteine and the closing phenylalanine or tryptophan. D genes are given only for firm matches. Rows give clone size only sometimes, using once, few, many, or a class for an expanded clone.

d_gene: TRBD2; v_gene: TRBV28; j_gene: TRBJ2-7; len: 16; abundance: NA; CDR3aa: CASTTPTSGVSYEQYF; CDR3nt: TGTGCCAGCACTACCCCTACTAGCGGGGTGTCATACGAGCAGTACTTC
d_gene: TRBD2; v_gene: TRBV27; j_gene: TRBJ2-1; len: 16; abundance: NA; CDR3aa: CASKPVVAGGYNEQFF; CDR3nt: TGTGCCAGCAAGCCCGTTGTTGCGGGGGGATACAATGAGCAGTTCTTC
d_gene: NA; v_gene: TRBV28; j_gene: TRBJ2-2; len: 14; abundance: NA; CDR3aa: CASSGTLSPGELFF; CDR3nt: TGTGCCAGCAGTGGGACATTAAGCCCCGGGGAGCTGTTTTTT
d_gene: TRBD1; v_gene: TRBV5-1; j_gene: TRBJ2-7; len: 14; abundance: NA; CDR3aa: CASSLGQGADEQYF; CDR3nt: TGCGCCAGCAGCTTGGGACAGGGGGCAGACGAGCAGTACTTC
d_gene: TRBD2; v_gene: TRBV19; j_gene: TRBJ2-3; len: 15; abundance: few; CDR3aa: CASSRGLAVTDTQYF; CDR3nt: TGTGCCAGTAGTAGGGGACTAGCGGTGACAGATACGCAGTATTTT
d_gene: NA; v_gene: TRBV9; j_gene: TRBJ1-1; len: 13; abundance: medium-sized; CDR3aa: CASSVVRNTEAFF; CDR3nt: TGTGCCAGCAGCGTAGTCAGAAACACTGAAGCTTTCTTT
d_gene: TRBD1; v_gene: TRBV10-2; j_gene: TRBJ2-5; len: 13; abundance: NA; CDR3aa: CASSPTGGETQYF; CDR3nt: TGCGCCAGCAGTCCGACAGGGGGGGAGACCCAGTACTTC
d_gene: NA; v_gene: TRBV12-1; j_gene: TRBJ2-3; len: 17; abundance: NA; CDR3aa: CASSFRGLVVRADTQYF; CDR3nt: TGTGCCAGCAGCTTTAGGGGACTAGTAGTCCGCGCAGATACGCAGTATTTT
d_gene: TRBD2; v_gene: TRBV4-1; j_gene: TRBJ2-2; len: 19; abundance: once; CDR3aa: CASSQEGRGPATNTGELFF; CDR3nt: TGCGCCAGCAGCCAAGAGGGGAGGGGCCCAGCCACGAACACCGGGGAGCTGTTTTTT
d_gene: NA; v_gene: TRBV5-6; j_gene: TRBJ1-2; len: 13; abundance: NA; CDR3aa: CASSLVTGRGYTF; CDR3nt: TGTGCCAGCAGCTTGGTGACAGGACGGGGCTACACCTTC
d_gene: TRBD2; v_gene: TRBV7-2; j_gene: TRBJ2-1; len: 16; abundance: NA; CDR3aa: CASSFPLAGRNNEQFF; CDR3nt: TGTGCCAGCAGCTTTCCGCTAGCGGGGCGGAACAATGAGCAGTTCTTC
d_gene: TRBD2; v_gene: TRBV19; j_gene: TRBJ2-5; len: 16; abundance: NA; CDR3aa: CASSILAGSKGETQYF; CDR3nt: TGTGCCAGTAGTATACTAGCGGGGTCTAAGGGGGAGACCCAGTACTTC
d_gene: NA; v_gene: TRBV28; j_gene: TRBJ2-2; len: 11; abundance: few; CDR3aa: CASSLRGELFF; CDR3nt: TGTGCCAGCAGTCTCAGGGGGGAGCTGTTTTTT
d_gene: TRBD1; v_gene: TRBV5-1; j_gene: TRBJ1-2; len: 14; abundance: few; CDR3aa: CASSTDREGYGYTF; CDR3nt: TGCGCCAGCAGCACGGACAGGGAAGGCTATGGCTACACCTTC
d_gene: TRBD1; v_gene: TRBV5-8; j_gene: TRBJ1-3; len: 14; abundance: NA; CDR3aa: CASSWGQGGNTIYF; CDR3nt: TGTGCCAGCAGCTGGGGACAGGGGGGAAACACCATATATTTT
d_gene: NA; v_gene: TRBV7-9; j_gene: TRBJ1-2; len: 15; abundance: NA; CDR3aa: CASSLDYWGEDGYTF; CDR3nt: TGTGCCAGCAGCTTAGATTATTGGGGCGAAGATGGCTACACCTTC
d_gene: TRBD1; v_gene: TRBV19; j_gene: TRBJ2-5; len: 14; abundance: NA; CDR3aa: CASKTYGTEETQYF; CDR3nt: TGTGCCAGTAAGACCTATGGGACAGAAGAGACCCAGTACTTC
d_gene: NA; v_gene: TRBV28; j_gene: TRBJ1-6; len: 15; abundance: NA; CDR3aa: CASSSGHELNSPLHF; CDR3nt: TGTGCCAGCAGTTCCGGACATGAGCTCAATTCACCCCTCCACTTT
d_gene: NA; v_gene: TRBV19; j_gene: TRBJ2-7; len: 15; abundance: NA; CDR3aa: CASSIVFNPSYEQYF; CDR3nt: TGTGCCAGTAGTATAGTCTTTAACCCCTCCTACGAGCAGTACTTC
d_gene: NA; v_gene: TRBV16; j_gene: TRBJ2-7; len: 14; abundance: NA; CDR3aa: CASSFNRANYEQYF; CDR3nt: TGTGCCAGCAGCTTTAACCGGGCCAACTACGAGCAGTACTTC
d_gene: NA; v_gene: TRBV19; j_gene: TRBJ1-4; len: 13; abundance: NA; CDR3aa: CASSPGGREKLFF; CDR3nt: TGTGCCAGTAGTCCCGGGGGCCGTGAAAAACTGTTTTTT
d_gene: NA; v_gene: TRBV7-8; j_gene: TRBJ2-5; len: 14; abundance: NA; CDR3aa: CASSSGNPQETQYF; CDR3nt: TGTGCCAGCAGTTCCGGGAACCCGCAAGAGACCCAGTACTTC
d_gene: TRBD1; v_gene: TRBV5-1; j_gene: TRBJ2-1; len: 15; abundance: NA; CDR3aa: CASSSAGTDYNEQFF; CDR3nt: TGCGCCAGCAGCTCCGCCGGGACAGACTACAATGAGCAGTTCTTC
d_gene: TRBD1; v_gene: TRBV11-3; j_gene: TRBJ1-1; len: 12; abundance: NA; CDR3aa: CASSTRQGEAFF; CDR3nt: TGTGCCAGCAGCACTCGACAGGGTGAAGCTTTCTTT
d_gene: NA; v_gene: TRBV5-1; j_gene: TRBJ1-6; len: 14; abundance: NA; CDR3aa: CASSLKGDNSPLHF; CDR3nt: TGCGCCAGCAGCTTAAAAGGGGACAATTCACCCCTCCACTTT
d_gene: TRBD1; v_gene: TRBV7-2; j_gene: TRBJ2-5; len: 16; abundance: NA; CDR3aa: CASSLGVDRVRETQYF; CDR3nt: TGTGCCAGCAGCTTGGGAGTGGACAGGGTTCGGGAGACCCAGTACTTC
d_gene: NA; v_gene: TRBV5-1; j_gene: TRBJ2-6; len: 15; abundance: once; CDR3aa: CASSLRGTGANVLTF; CDR3nt: TGCGCCAGCAGCTTGAGGGGGACTGGGGCCAACGTCCTGACTTTC
d_gene: TRBD1; v_gene: TRBV28; j_gene: TRBJ2-7; len: 13; abundance: few; CDR3aa: CASSGTGVDEQYF; CDR3nt: TGTGCCAGCAGCGGGACAGGGGTCGACGAGCAGTACTTC
d_gene: NA; v_gene: TRBV4-3; j_gene: TRBJ2-3; len: 14; abundance: NA; CDR3aa: CASSQDLNTDTQYF; CDR3nt: TGCGCCAGCAGCCAAGATTTGAACACAGATACGCAGTATTTT
d_gene: NA; v_gene: TRBV5-1; j_gene: TRBJ2-7; len: 13; abundance: NA; CDR3aa: CASSLVSLSEQYF; CDR3nt: TGCGCCAGCAGCTTGGTTAGCTTATCCGAGCAGTACTTC
d_gene: TRBD1; v_gene: TRBV10-3; j_gene: TRBJ2-5; len: 13; abundance: NA; CDR3aa: CAAREQGLETQYF; CDR3nt: TGTGCCGCGCGAGAACAGGGGTTAGAGACCCAGTACTTC
d_gene: TRBD1; v_gene: TRBV5-6; j_gene: TRBJ1-2; len: 17; abundance: NA; CDR3aa: CASSLRGRGYINYGYTF; CDR3nt: TGTGCCAGCAGCCTCAGGGGGCGGGGATACATTAACTATGGCTACACCTTC
d_gene: TRBD2; v_gene: TRBV7-2; j_gene: TRBJ2-1; len: 13; abundance: NA; CDR3aa: CASRIRGVGEQFF; CDR3nt: TGTGCCAGCAGGATTCGGGGGGTCGGTGAGCAGTTCTTC
d_gene: TRBD1; v_gene: TRBV7-6; j_gene: TRBJ1-1; len: 13; abundance: NA; CDR3aa: CASSNEQGARAFF; CDR3nt: TGTGCCAGCAGCAACGAGCAGGGGGCGCGGGCTTTCTTT
d_gene: TRBD1; v_gene: TRBV11-1; j_gene: TRBJ1-1; len: 14; abundance: NA; CDR3aa: CASSPGQGSTEAFF; CDR3nt: TGTGCCAGCAGCCCAGGACAGGGGTCGACTGAAGCTTTCTTT
d_gene: NA; v_gene: TRBV21-1; j_gene: TRBJ2-4; len: 15; abundance: NA; CDR3aa: CASSKSRILGSIQYF; CDR3nt: TGTGCCAGCAGCAAGTCGAGGATACTAGGGAGCATTCAGTACTTC
d_gene: NA; v_gene: TRBV6-1; j_gene: TRBJ2-1; len: 14; abundance: NA; CDR3aa: CASRAVSSYNEQFF; CDR3nt: TGTGCCAGCAGAGCGGTTAGCTCCTACAATGAGCAGTTCTTC
d_gene: NA; v_gene: TRBV9; j_gene: TRBJ2-4; len: 14; abundance: NA; CDR3aa: CASTPAGTSDIQYF; CDR3nt: TGTGCCAGCACCCCAGCAGGGACTTCTGACATTCAGTACTTC
d_gene: NA; v_gene: TRBV13; j_gene: TRBJ2-5; len: 16; abundance: NA; CDR3aa: CASSLTGSVNMGTQYF; CDR3nt: TGTGCCAGCAGCTTAACCGGGAGCGTCAATATGGGGACCCAGTACTTC
d_gene: NA; v_gene: TRBV29-1; j_gene: TRBJ2-3; len: 12; abundance: NA; CDR3aa: CSAKDGTDTQYF; CDR3nt: TGCAGCGCTAAGGATGGCACAGATACGCAGTATTTT
d_gene: NA; v_gene: TRBV4-1; j_gene: TRBJ2-5; len: 12; abundance: NA; CDR3aa: CASSQEGETQYF; CDR3nt: TGCGCCAGCAGCCAAGAGGGAGAGACCCAGTACTTC
d_gene: NA; v_gene: TRBV6-4; j_gene: TRBJ2-7; len: 11; abundance: NA; CDR3aa: CARPDSYEQYF; CDR3nt: TGTGCCAGACCCGACTCCTACGAGCAGTACTTC
d_gene: TRBD2; v_gene: TRBV5-4; j_gene: TRBJ2-3; len: 15; abundance: NA; CDR3aa: CASRLAGGLEDTQYF; CDR3nt: TGTGCCAGCAGACTAGCGGGGGGGCTTGAAGATACGCAGTATTTT
d_gene: TRBD1; v_gene: TRBV5-1; j_gene: TRBJ2-3; len: 14; abundance: NA; CDR3aa: CASSSRGPADTQYF; CDR3nt: TGCGCCAGCAGCTCCAGGGGGCCAGCAGATACGCAGTATTTT
d_gene: NA; v_gene: TRBV10-3; j_gene: TRBJ2-3; len: 14; abundance: NA; CDR3aa: CAISEADSTDTQYF; CDR3nt: TGTGCCATCAGTGAGGCTGACAGCACAGATACGCAGTATTTT
d_gene: NA; v_gene: TRBV7-3; j_gene: TRBJ1-4; len: 12; abundance: NA; CDR3aa: CASSLDVRKLFF; CDR3nt: TGTGCCAGCAGCTTAGACGTGAGGAAACTGTTTTTT